This T cell receptor (beta chain) was documented in a study of blood T cells in healthy people across ages. Then a second PCR, running roughly 7 to 11 cycles, was carried out with a sample-barcoded 5' primer and a J-beta primer mix. Each cDNA molecule received a tag from a template-switch adaptor that had 12 random nucleotides. In TCRdb, the 5' RACE reads were re-called with MiXCR into one record per CDR3 protein. The data show some 920,000 distinct CDR3 sequences, roughly 47% seen once. Donors were systemically healthy Caucasian individuals from Russia aged about 6 to 95 years. Every participating donor contributed 9.5 to 10 milliliters of peripheral blood through a draw. In each sample, at least 6.5 million PBMCs were isolated. Germline CDR1 SGHTA, CDR2 FQGNSA. V was pared by 3 bases and J by 10 bases, with 12 bases of the junction left unmatched. The CDR3 runs 15 residues.

J is TRBJ2-1 and V is TRBV7-2; 7 nucleotides match TRBD2. The specimen sequenced was blood. This TCR was sampled from a woman in her sixties or seventies in good health. The CDR3: CASSFDGGGSREQFF. The CDR3 DNA is TGTGCCAGCAGCTTTGACGGGGGAGGGTCGCGGGAGCAGTTCTTC.